The subject of this entry is one TCR beta chain. Losses at the gene ends were 5 bases for V and 7 bases for J; bases not matched to a gene: 8. There are 17 residues in the CDR3. Germline V gene data show CDR1 as SGHAT and CDR2 as FQNNGV. This record comes from a study of blood T cells in healthy people across ages. Study at large: For every two T cells, template switching captured about one barcoded beta molecule.

A J-beta primer mix and a sample-barcoded 5' primer were used in a second PCR of about 7 to 12 cycles. Researchers report that a template-switch adaptor with 12 random nucleotides tagged each cDNA molecule. TCRdb re-called the 5' RACE reads with MiXCR, one entry per CDR3 protein. The sample has 700,000 or so distinct CDR3 sequences; around 41% are singletons. This receptor was obtained from a man older than 75 in good health. The sample was blood. This chain joins TRBV11-2 and TRBJ2-1; 16 bases agree with TRBD2. CDR3 nucleotides: TGTGCCAGCAGCCCGGGGGGACTAGCGGGAGGGAAGAATGAGCAGTTCTTC. It yields the protein CASSPGGLAGGKNEQFF.